The 21 T cell receptor beta chains below come from one sample, sequenced in a study of blood T cell repertoires in COVID-19. Sequencing used immunoSEQ multiplex PCR; TCRdb keeps in-frame clones, though not all of them. The sample carries fewer than 350,000 clones, roughly nine tenths recorded once. Source material: peripheral blood. These receptors came from a woman aged 30 to 39 with COVID-19, enrolled during active disease.

This chain links TRBV10-3 with TRBJ2-3, with a possible D match to TRBD1 (5 bases). CDR3 length: 15 amino acids. Trimming removed 9 bases from V and 3 bases from J, with 19 bases in between. From germline, CDR1 is ENHRY and CDR2 SYGVKD. This CDR3 reads CAIRMGRERTDTQYF. The CDR3 region has the DNA TGTGCCATACGGATGGGGCGCGAACGGACAGATACGCAGTATTTT.

This chain connects TRBV28 to TRBJ2-1; 13 nucleotides match TRBD2. Germline CDR1 MDHEN, CDR2 SYDVKM. V lost 3 bases to trimming and J lost 8 bases; unmatched junction nucleotides: 10. The CDR3 consists of 17 residues. This CDR3 is CASSFSWTSGGSYEQFF. The DNA of the CDR3 is TGTGCCAGCAGTTTTTCCTGGACTAGCGGGGGATCGTATGAGCAGTTCTTC.

This chain joins TRBV27 and TRBJ2-6; D is possibly TRBD2 (5 bases). Trimming left V 6 bases short and J 2 bases short, with 14 bases between. This CDR3 contains 16 residues. Germline V CDR1 and CDR2: MNHEY, SMNVEV (reference sequence). CDR3 sequence reads: CASSPIGRAGANVLTF. In DNA form, the CDR3 reads TGTGCCAGCAGCCCAATCGGGCGGGCTGGGGCCAACGTCCTGACTTTC.

DNA for the CDR3: TGTGCCAGCAGTCCCACATTTACGACAGGGTATGGGGCAGATACGCAGTATTTT. Its translation: CASSPTFTTGYGADTQYF. J is TRBJ2-3 and V is TRBV4-2, with 7 bases identical to TRBD1. Losses at the gene ends were 6 bases for V and 4 bases for J; bases not matched to a gene: 19. CDR1 is LGHNA, CDR2 YNFKEQ, per germline. This CDR3 spans 18 amino acids.

The chain is built from TRBV24-1 and TRBJ2-1; maybe TRBD2 (5 bases). The CDR3 covers 16 residues. Germline V lookup: CDR1 KGHDR, CDR2 SFDVKD. Trimming cost V 1 base and J 3 bases, with 12 bases left between them. Here the CDR3 DNA reads TGTGCCACCAGTGATTTTGCAGCGGACCTCTACAATGAGCAGTTCTTC. This sequence encodes CATSDFAADLYNEQFF.

The CDR3 DNA sequence: TGTGCCAGCAGCTCAGGGGGCTGGGAAACTGAAGCTTTCTTT. Translated: CASSSGGWETEAFF. The chain couples TRBV5-8 to TRBJ1-1; the match to TRBD1 covers 8 bases. Germline V lookup: CDR1 SGHTS, CDR2 YDEGEE. With V trimmed by 3 bases and J by 5 bases, 6 bases remained unmatched. The CDR3 loop spans 14 amino acids.

V usage is TRBV4-1 and J usage is TRBJ2-7; D uncertain. V dropped 1 base and J dropped 4 bases, with 14 bases sitting between them. This CDR3 is 15 amino acids long. Looked up from germline, CDR1 is MGHRA and CDR2 is YSYEKL. This chain's CDR3 is CASSQVIALLYEQYF. In DNA, the CDR3 is TGCGCCAGCAGCCAAGTCATAGCCTTACTTTACGAGCAGTACTTC.

The V gene is TRBV3-1 (or the pseudogene TRBV3-2), the J gene TRBJ2-1; D might be TRBD2 (7 bases). CDR1 is LGHDT, CDR2 YNNKEL, per germline (reference sequence). The CDR3 contains 16 residues. Deletions cut 3 bases from V and 10 bases from J, with 22 bases between. The CDR3 DNA reads as TGTGCCAGCAGCCACGGTACGGGGGGCCCCCTTGAGGAGCAGTTCTTC. As protein: CASSHGTGGPLEEQFF.

The V and J genes are TRBV7-9 and TRBJ1-1, with D maybe TRBD1 (6 bases). Germline CDR1 and CDR2: SEHNR and FQNEAQ (reference sequence). This CDR3 contains 15 residues. The germline V and J ends were trimmed by 4 bases and 0 bases, with 12 bases remaining between them. CDR3 loop: CASSSPDSLNTEAFF. CDR3 sequence (DNA): TGTGCCAGCAGCTCCCCGGACAGCCTGAACACTGAAGCTTTCTTT.

The chain is built from TRBV4-1 and TRBJ1-1; TRBD1 agrees at 7 bases. This CDR3 region has 17 residues. Per germline, CDR1 MGHRA and CDR2 YSYEKL. V lost 1 base, J lost 1 base, and 9 bases stayed unmatched. This CDR3 reads CASSQVTNRGRNTEAFF. CDR3 DNA: TGCGCCAGCAGCCAAGTCACTAACAGGGGAAGGAACACTGAAGCTTTCTTT.

This chain joins TRBV7-9 and TRBJ2-1, with 7 bases aligning to TRBD2. CDR1 SEHNR and CDR2 FQNEAQ come from the germline V gene (reference sequence). The CDR3 spans 13 residues. J was trimmed by 9 bases and V by 3 bases; bases with no gene match: 5. CDR3 sequence reads: CASSFSQRGEQFF. DNA of the CDR3: TGTGCCAGCAGCTTCTCGCAGCGGGGTGAGCAGTTCTTC.

The chain recombines TRBV5-4 with TRBJ2-7, with 7 bases aligning to TRBD2. The CDR3 is made up of 14 amino acids. The germline V gene has CDR1 SGHNT and CDR2 YYREEE (reference sequence). The ends lost 2 bases at V and 6 bases at J; junction bases unmatched: 8. Written as DNA, the CDR3 is TGTGCCAGCAGCTTAGGCGGGGGTCAGGGCGAGCAGTACTTC. This sequence encodes CASSLGGGQGEQYF.

The chain carries TRBV5-4 and TRBJ1-2; 11 nucleotides align to TRBD1. The CDR3 runs to 14 residues. The J segment lost 7 bases and the V segment lost 4 bases, leaving 6 bases of the junction unmatched. Germline V gives CDR1 SGHNT, CDR2 YYREEE (reference sequence). The CDR3 loop reads CASSASGQGGGYTF. CDR3 DNA sequence: TGTGCCAGCAGCGCCTCGGGACAGGGGGGTGGCTACACCTTC.

This chain connects TRBV11-2 to TRBJ1-4; D gene unclear. Trimming cost V 0 bases and J 5 bases, with 10 bases left between them. Germline loops: CDR1 SGHAT, CDR2 FQNNGV. The CDR3 contains 15 residues. The CDR3 DNA sequence: TGTGCCAGCAGCTTAGACGGTAGATTAAATGAAAAACTGTTTTTT. It is translated as CASSLDGRLNEKLFF. The entire variable domain, with the rest obtained from reference TRBV11-2 and TRBJ1-4, is as follows: EAGVAQSPRYKIIEKRQSVAFWCNPISGHATLYWYQQILGQGPKLLIQFQNNGVVDDSQLPKDRFSAERLKGVDSTLKIQPAKLEDSAVYLCASSLDGRLNEKLFFGSGTQLSVL.

The CDR3 coding sequence is TGTGCCAGCGGCTCATACAGGGCCTCCAAAGAGACCCAGTACTTC. Translated, it gives CASGSYRASKETQYF. V and J are TRBV2 and TRBJ2-5; D perhaps matches TRBD1 (6 bases). Germline V gene sequence: CDR1 SNHLY, CDR2 FYNNEI. The CDR3 sequence is 15 residues long. Trimming removed 8 bases at V and 3 bases at J, with 19 bases between.

The CDR3 coding sequence is TGTGCCAGCAGTTTCTCGGGACAGGGAGCGGAGCAGTACTTC. Protein product: CASSFSGQGAEQYF. The chain links TRBV28 to TRBJ2-7; 9 nucleotides agree with TRBD1. The CDR3 contains 14 residues. V dropped 3 bases and J dropped 7; count of bases not matched to a gene: 7. Per the germline V gene, CDR1 is MDHEN and CDR2 is SYDVKM.

V usage is TRBV5-1 and J usage is TRBJ2-5; D may be TRBD2 (7 bases). CDR1 and CDR2 from the germline V gene are SGHRS and YFSETQ. CDR3 length equals 14 residues. Between the trimmed V and J ends, which lost 4 bases and 5 bases, there was a span of 15 bases. The CDR3 bases are TGCGCCAGCAGCGAAGGCGGGGGCGGGGAGACCCAGTACTTC. Its protein is CASSEGGGGETQYF.

Ten or more counts support this clone. This chain joins TRBV3-1 (or the pseudogene TRBV3-2) and TRBJ1-1; a possible D gene is TRBD1 (6 bases). This CDR3 has 16 amino acids. V dropped 0 bases and J dropped 0 bases, with 11 bases sitting between them. Looked up from germline, CDR1 is LGHDT and CDR2 is YNNKEL (reference sequence). Here the CDR3 reads CASSQDWDTLNTEAFF. The CDR3 nucleotides are TGTGCCAGCAGCCAAGATTGGGACACTTTGAACACTGAAGCTTTCTTT.

This chain joins TRBV12-5 and TRBJ2-3; 7 bases are shared with TRBD2. Germline V gene data show CDR1 as LGHNT and CDR2 as FRNRAP. This CDR3 is 16 amino acids long. With 5 bases clipped from V and 5 bases from J, the junction kept 13 bases outside the gene matches. The CDR3 reads CASGLRTRGVLDTQYF. DNA of the CDR3: TGTGCTAGTGGTCTACGGACTAGAGGAGTCCTAGATACGCAGTATTTT. Combining the CDR3 with reference TRBV12-5 and TRBJ2-3 gives the whole variable domain DARVTQTPRHKVTEMGQEVTMRCQPILGHNTVFWYRQTMMQGLELLAYFRNRAPLDDSGMPKDRFSAEMPDATLATLKIQPSEPRDSAVYFCASGLRTRGVLDTQYFGPGTRLTVL.

The chain links TRBV4-1 to TRBJ1-1; D call uncertain. The CDR3 covers 13 residues. V lost 5 bases and J 1 base, leaving 8 bases between the germline ends. Per the germline V gene, CDR1 is MGHRA and CDR2 is YSYEKL. CDR3 sequence: CASSSRGNTEAFF. Here the CDR3 DNA reads TGCGCCAGCAGCAGTCGAGGGAACACTGAAGCTTTCTTT.

V is TRBV2 and J is TRBJ2-7, with D perhaps matching TRBD2 (5 bases). The CDR3 has 15 residues. Germline CDR1 and CDR2: SNHLY and FYNNEI. The V and J ends lost 6 bases and 4 bases respectively, with 19 bases between them. The CDR3 DNA follows: TGTGCCAGCAGGGAGACAACGGGATTCCGGTACGAGCAGTACTTC. Translation gives CASRETTGFRYEQYF.